Listed below are T cell receptor beta chains from one sample, sequenced in a study of technical replicates of blood from a handful of donors. The table came from immunoSEQ multiplex PCR; TCRdb's copy has only in-frame clones and leaves some out. The sample holds 70,000 to 80,000 clones, approximately 97% seen once. Sample: T cells isolated from PBMCs. Receptors were obtained from a human donor in good health. The CDR3 runs from the conserved cysteine through the conserved F or W. The order of the fields is clone size, D gene, J gene, V gene, CDR3 DNA, CDR3 protein. A D gene is named only where the DNA matches it firmly. Clone size appears in some rows only: once, few, many, or a class for an expanded clone.

- TRBD1 TRBJ2-3 TRBV27 TGTGCCAGCAATTTACGACCCCGACAGGGCTCGCAGTATTTT CASNLRPRQGSQYF
- - TRBJ1-4 TRBV4-1 TGCGCCAGCAGCCAAGTTTATGGCCAAAGTGATGAAAAACTGTTTTTT CASSQVYGQSDEKLFF
- TRBD2 TRBJ2-1 TRBV2 TGTGCCGTTTGGGGGGGGGAAAACAATGAGCAGTTCTTC CAVWGGENNEQFF
- TRBD2 TRBJ2-5 TRBV7-6 TGTGCCAGCTTCGCGGGGGAAGAGACCCAGTACTTC CASFAGEETQYF
- - TRBJ1-5 TRBV6-1 TGTGCCAGCCGGAGGGACTTACTGGGCAATCAGCCCCAGCATTTT CASRRDLLGNQPQHF
once - TRBJ2-7 TRBV5-6 TGTGCCAGCAGCTTTTTGACAAGCTCCTACGAGCAGTACTTC CASSFLTSSYEQYF
- - TRBJ2-2 TRBV10-1 TGCGCCAGCAGTGAGCATAGCGGAGGGACCGGGGAGCTGTTTTTT CASSEHSGGTGELFF
- TRBD1 TRBJ2-7 TRBV7-2 TGTGCCAGCAGCTTAATGTTTGACAGGGGGACCTACGAGCAGTACTTC CASSLMFDRGTYEQYF
- TRBD2 TRBJ2-5 TRBV25-1 TGTGCCAGCAGTGAATTGGGACTAGCGGAAGAGACCCAGTACTTC CASSELGLAEETQYF
- TRBD1 TRBJ1-2 TRBV6-1 TGTGCCAGCAGTGGTTACCTTACAGGGGGCCGGCACTATGGCTACACCTTC CASSGYLTGGRHYGYTF
- TRBD2 TRBJ2-7 TRBV27 TGTGCCAGCAGTCCCCTAGCGGGGGAGCTCTACGAGCAGTACTTC CASSPLAGELYEQYF
- TRBD1 TRBJ1-1 TRBV5-6 TGTGCCAGCAGCTCGGACAGGGGGGGACTTACGAACACTGAAGCTTTCTTT CASSSDRGGLTNTEAFF
- - TRBJ2-7 TRBV13 TGTGCCAGCAGCTTAGGCCTAGGTAAGACTCACTACGAGCAGTACTTC CASSLGLGKTHYEQYF
- TRBD2 TRBJ2-1 TRBV2 TGTGCCACCATGACTAGCGAGGTACAAAATGAGCAGTTCTTC CATMTSEVQNEQFF
- - TRBJ2-2 TRBV25-1 TGTGCCAGCAGTGAATTAAACACCGGGGAGCTGTTTTTT CASSELNTGELFF
- TRBD1 TRBJ2-3 TRBV28 TGTGCCAGCAGTCCCCCGGGGACAGGGTTAGATACGCAGTATTTT CASSPPGTGLDTQYF
- - TRBJ1-1 TRBV30 TGTGCCAGTCGAACCGGGAGGGTAGAAGCTTTCTTT CASRTGRVEAFF
- - TRBJ2-4 TRBV10-1 TGCGCCAGCAGTGAATTGAGGGATGGGGACATTCAGTACTTC CASSELRDGDIQYF
- TRBD1 TRBJ1-1 TRBV7-9 TGTGCCAGCAGCGCAGACAGGGGGCGGACCACTGAAGCTTTCTTT CASSADRGRTTEAFF
- TRBD2 TRBJ2-7 TRBV27 TGTGCCAGCAGGGTAGCGGGAGGGCTTTCCGAGCAGTACTTC CASRVAGGLSEQYF
- TRBD1 TRBJ2-5 TRBV10-3 TGTGCCATCCGGACAGGGATCGACCGCGAGACCCAGTACTTC CAIRTGIDRETQYF
- - TRBJ1-5 TRBV10-3 TGTGCCATCGGCGGGGGCCTCAATCAGCCCCAGCATTTT CAIGGGLNQPQHF
- TRBD1 TRBJ2-7 TRBV6-5 TGTGCCAGCAGTCTCGACAGGGTCGAGCAGTACTTC CASSLDRVEQYF
- - TRBJ1-2 TRBV19 TGTGCCAGTAGTTTTACACCCTATGGCTACACCTTC CASSFTPYGYTF
- TRBD1 TRBJ1-5 TRBV6-5 TGTGCCAGCAGTTCCGGGACAGGGACGAGCAATCAGCCCCAGCATTTT CASSSGTGTSNQPQHF
- - TRBJ1-4 TRBV4-2 TGTGCCAGCAGCCCTACCCCGGGGTCACGAGGGGAGGGTGAAAAACTGTTTTTT CASSPTPGSRGEGEKLFF
- - TRBJ1-6 TRBV9 TGTGCCAGCAGCGCAGAGTCCTTGTTAGCCTCACCCCTCCACTTT CASSAESLLASPLHF
few - TRBJ1-2 TRBV10-3 TGTGCCATCAGTGGAGGAACCTATGGCTACACCTTC CAISGGTYGYTF
- TRBD2 TRBJ2-5 TRBV5-6 TGTGCCAGCAGTCGCCCGGGACTAGTATTCTCTAGCCAAGAGACCCAGTACTTC CASSRPGLVFSSQETQYF
- - TRBJ1-4 TRBV30 TGTGCCTGGAGTGTACCCGGACTAACGGGTGAAAAACTGTTTTTT CAWSVPGLTGEKLFF
- - TRBJ2-1 TRBV29-1 TGCAGCGTTGTAAAAAATGAGCAGTTCTTC CSVVKNEQFF
- - TRBJ1-5 TRBV7-9 TGTGCCAGCAGCTACGGCGAAGAGGGCAATCAGCCCCAGCATTTT CASSYGEEGNQPQHF
- - TRBJ1-4 TRBV27 TGTGCCAGCAGTTCCGACCGGGGGGGACTGTTTTTT CASSSDRGGLFF
- - TRBJ1-2 TRBV21-1 TGTGCCAGCAGCGCAGGGGGTTGTGGCTACACCTTC CASSAGGCGYTF
once - TRBJ2-7 TRBV5-1 TGCGCCAGCAGGGTTAGGGGGGGGAATTACGAGCAGTACTTC CASRVRGGNYEQYF
- TRBD2 TRBJ2-4 TRBV6-1 TGTGCCAGCAGGACGGGGGGAAACATTCAGTACTTC CASRTGGNIQYF
- - TRBJ2-7 TRBV18 TGTGCCAGCTCTCCACGGAACAGAAACTACGAGCAGTACTTC CASSPRNRNYEQYF
- - TRBJ2-7 TRBV21-1 TGTGCCAGCAGCAAACCACGGTCAACTAGCGGGACCCCAACCTACGAGCAGTACTTC CASSKPRSTSGTPTYEQYF
- TRBD1 TRBJ2-7 TRBV5-1 TGCGCCAGCAGCTTGGAAGGGACAGGGATATACCAAGAGTACTTC CASSLEGTGIYQEYF
- - TRBJ2-2 TRBV6-6 TGTGCCAGCAGTTACCTCCGAAGCGACACCGGGGAGCTGTTTTTT CASSYLRSDTGELFF
- - TRBJ2-5 TRBV27 TGTGCCAGCAGTTTCAATCAAGAGACCCAGTACTTC CASSFNQETQYF
- TRBD1 TRBJ2-7 TRBV27 TGTGCCAGCAGTTTATCGACAGGGGGTCTCTACGAGCAGTACTTC CASSLSTGGLYEQYF
- - TRBJ2-7 TRBV5-1 TGCGCCAGCAGCGCTCAGGGTAAAATCTCCTACGAGCAGTACTTC CASSAQGKISYEQYF
- TRBD2 TRBJ2-1 TRBV7-8 TGTGCCAGCAGCTTACCTAGCGGGAGGTACAATGAGCAGTTCTTC CASSLPSGRYNEQFF
- TRBD1 TRBJ2-7 TRBV29-1 TGCAGCGCCTCGGGACAGGGGGGATTTAACGAGCAGTACTTC CSASGQGGFNEQYF
- TRBD1 TRBJ2-2 TRBV29-1 TGCAGCGTTTGGACAGGGGGCACCGGGGAGCTGTTTTTT CSVWTGGTGELFF
- - TRBJ1-1 TRBV4-1 TGCGCCAGCAGCCAAAGCGGGAGGGATATGAACACTGAAGCTTTCTTT CASSQSGRDMNTEAFF